This T cell receptor (beta chain) was profiled in a study of T cell repertoires in cytomegalovirus infection. Across the whole study: Well-studied HLA-B-restricted epitopes and recently identified HLA-C-restricted epitopes of CMV were both used in the study. CMV infection together with matching HLA type was indicated by public TCR beta signatures. Overall study results and limits: The study found HLA-C-restricted CMV-specific TCR beta clonotypes dominating the ex vivo response. Based on cumulative public TCR beta family frequency, carriers of CMV plus the relevant HLA were identified.

CDR1 is MNHEY and CDR2 is SMNVEV in the germline V gene (reference sequence). After removal of 3 bases from V and 8 bases from J, the junction contained 15 bases not matched to a gene. CDR3 size: 17 residues. TCRdb re-derived calls from the reads in MiXCR, one entry per CDR3 protein. The sample contains 900,000 to 950,000 distinct CDR3 sequences, 31% of which appear only once. Turning to this clonotype: No antigen is known for it.

The sequence was obtained from a human donor in good health (CMV status not recorded). Some clones in this sample may be carry-over from other donors' samples. The V and J genes are TRBV27 and TRBJ1-4; TRBD1 matches at 7 bases. Sequences were derived from cultured CD8+ T cells from PBMCs, sampled from culture after CMV antigen stimulation. CDR3 protein: CASSFQRPGGDGEKLFF. DNA for the CDR3: TGTGCCAGCAGTTTTCAACGCCCAGGGGGGGATGGCGAAAAACTGTTTTTT.